These 16 T cell receptor beta chains came from one sample sequenced in a study of T cell responses to AZD1222 COVID-19 vaccine. Generated by immunoSEQ multiplex PCR, the TCRdb table keeps only in-frame clones and is missing some. The sample contains 80,000 to 100,000 clones, around 84% of which appear only once. Sequencing used peripheral blood, obtained 28 days after the second AZD1222 dose. Source of these receptors: an adult who received the AZD1222 COVID-19 vaccine.

The chain couples TRBV7-2 to TRBJ2-2; D is unresolved. Germline V lookup: CDR1 SGHTA, CDR2 FQGNSA. V lost 5 bases to trimming and J lost 8 bases, with 12 bases between them. CDR3 size: 13 residues. CDR3 sequence (DNA): TGTGCCAGCAGCCCCGTTGGTTGGGGGGAGCTGTTTTTT. It translates to CASSPVGWGELFF. The full variable domain, in which reference TRBV7-2 and TRBJ2-2 provide the parts outside the CDR3, is GAGVSQSPSNKVTEKGKDVELRCDPISGHTALYWYRQSLGQGLEFLIYFQGNSAPDKSGLPSDRFSAERTGGSVSTLTIQRTQQEDSAVYLCASSPVGWGELFFGEGSRLTVL.

The chain joins TRBV7-2 to TRBJ2-1, with TRBD2 matching over 7 bases. The CDR3 consists of 14 residues. Looked up from germline, CDR1 is SGHTA and CDR2 is FQGNSA. V trimming: 8 bases; J trimming: 10 bases; junction bases outside the gene matches: 14. CDR3 residues: CASSREEGLWEQFF. The CDR3 nucleotides read TGTGCCAGCTCCCGGGAGGAAGGGCTTTGGGAGCAGTTCTTC.

V and J are TRBV5-1 and TRBJ2-7, with 9 bases aligning to TRBD1. Germline V lookup: CDR1 SGHRS, CDR2 YFSETQ. This CDR3 has 16 amino acids. The V gene end was trimmed by 0 bases and the J gene end by 0 bases; junction bases not matched to a gene: 4. This chain's CDR3 is CASSLARTGVSYEQYF. In DNA, the CDR3 is TGCGCCAGCAGCTTGGCCCGGACAGGGGTCTCCTACGAGCAGTACTTC. The full variable domain, in which reference TRBV5-1 and TRBJ2-7 provide the parts outside the CDR3, is KAGVTQTPRYLIKTRGQQVTLSCSPISGHRSVSWYQQTPGQGLQFLFEYFSETQRNKGNFPGRFSGRQFSNSRSEMNVSTLELGDSALYLCASSLARTGVSYEQYFGPGTRLTVT.

The chain recombines TRBV19 with TRBJ1-2; D unresolved. The CDR3 loop spans 15 amino acids. Per the germline V gene, CDR1 is LNHDA and CDR2 is SQIVND (reference sequence). Trimming took 5 bases from V and 4 from J, leaving 17 bases between them. CDR3 sequence: CASSFVAGRTYGYTF. DNA for the CDR3: TGTGCCAGTAGTTTCGTTGCCGGCAGGACCTATGGCTACACCTTC.

This clone appeared once. The V gene is TRBV4-2, the J gene TRBJ2-7; the D gene is possibly TRBD1 (5 bases). The CDR3 sequence is 12 residues long. CDR1 LGHNA and CDR2 YNFKEQ come from the germline V gene. V was shortened by 4 bases and J by 6 bases, with 10 bases between the two germline ends. The CDR3 loop is CASSRQGAEQYF. CDR3 in DNA: TGTGCCAGCAGCCGGCAGGGTGCCGAGCAGTACTTC.

This clone showed up just a few times. The CDR3, as DNA: TGTGCCAGCACCCCCGGGACGGACTCTGGAAACACCATATATTTT. Residues: CASTPGTDSGNTIYF. The rearrangement joins TRBV7-2 to TRBJ1-3, with a weak D call TRBD1 (5 bases). The CDR3 spans 15 residues. Germline values: CDR1 SGHTA, CDR2 FQGNSA. V was shortened by 7 bases and J by 0 bases, with 13 bases between the two germline ends.

The rearrangement links TRBV6-1 to TRBJ2-3, with TRBD2 identical over 9 bases. J gave up 4 bases and V 1 base, and 3 bases lay outside the gene matches. Germline CDR1 and CDR2: MNHNS and SASEGT. CDR3 size: 15 residues. Here the CDR3 reads CASSEGGGEADTQYF. Written as DNA, the CDR3 is TGTGCCAGCAGTGAAGGCGGGGGGGAGGCAGATACGCAGTATTTT.

This sequence joins TRBV2 and TRBJ2-1; 10 bases match TRBD1. Trimming removed 5 bases from V and 15 bases from J; junction bases left unmatched: 13. This CDR3 spans 14 amino acids. CDR1 and CDR2 from the germline V gene are SNHLY and FYNNEI. The CDR3 DNA sequence: TGTGCCAGCAGTATCCCCGGGACAGGGGTCCACCCGTTCTTC. Translated: CASSIPGTGVHPFF.

The rearrangement joins TRBV30 to TRBJ2-7; TRBD2 agrees at 10 bases. The CDR3 covers 15 residues. Germline loops: CDR1 GTSNPN, CDR2 SVGIG (reference sequence). V lost 3 bases and J lost 2; bases outside the gene matches: 7. CDR3 in amino acids: CAWRRWTSGTYEQYF. The CDR3 region has the DNA TGTGCCTGGAGAAGGTGGACTAGCGGAACCTACGAGCAGTACTTC.

The rearrangement links TRBV15 to TRBJ1-1; tentative D call: TRBD1 (5 bases). Trimming left V 2 bases short and J 4 bases short, with 17 bases between. Germline V CDR1 and CDR2: LNHNV, YYDKDF (reference sequence). CDR3 length: 16 amino acids. DNA for the CDR3: TGTGCCACCAGCAGATTAACCCAGGCAGGGACCACTGAAGCTTTCTTT. It translates to CATSRLTQAGTTEAFF.

The chain carries TRBV19 and TRBJ2-5, with TRBD2 identical over 11 bases. CDR3 length: 14 amino acids. Germline assignment: CDR1 LNHDA and CDR2 SQIVND (reference sequence). After removal of 10 bases from V and 2 bases from J, the junction contained 6 bases not matched to a gene. The CDR3 coding sequence is TGTGCCACGTCTTTAGCGGGGGGGCAAGAGACCCAGTACTTC. Amino acids: CATSLAGGQETQYF.

This chain joins TRBV3-1 (or the pseudogene TRBV3-2) and TRBJ1-1, with D possibly matching TRBD1 (5 bases). CDR3 length: 15 residues. The V end lost 1 base, the J end lost 6 bases, and 15 bases lay between the germline ends. Germline CDR1 reads LGHDT; CDR2 reads YNNKEL (reference sequence). The CDR3 coding sequence is TGTGCCAGCAGCCAAGCAACCCCGGGGCCCCCTGAAGCTTTCTTT. Translating gives CASSQATPGPPEAFF.

The chain recombines TRBV27 with TRBJ2-5; 7 bases map to TRBD1. Germline loops: CDR1 MNHEY, CDR2 SMNVEV (reference sequence). CDR3 length: 15 amino acids. V dropped 6 bases and J dropped 1; count of bases not matched to a gene: 8. CDR3 nucleotide sequence: TGTGCCAGCAGGCATCGGGACAGTCGCCAAGAGACCCAGTACTTC. Amino acids: CASRHRDSRQETQYF.

V gene TRBV5-1 combines with J gene TRBJ1-2; 9 bases map to TRBD1. Germline-derived CDR1 and CDR2 are SGHRS and YFSETQ. The trim removed 2 bases at V and 3 bases at J, leaving 2 bases unmatched. The CDR3 sequence is 14 residues long. CDR3 DNA: TGCGCCAGCAGCTTTGGGGACAGGGACTATGGCTACACCTTC. This encodes CASSFGDRDYGYTF. Full variable domain (remainder filled in from reference TRBV5-1 and TRBJ1-2): KAGVTQTPRYLIKTRGQQVTLSCSPISGHRSVSWYQQTPGQGLQFLFEYFSETQRNKGNFPGRFSGRQFSNSRSEMNVSTLELGDSALYLCASSFGDRDYGYTFGSGTRLTVV.

The V gene is TRBV19, the J gene TRBJ1-2; 7 bases match TRBD1. This CDR3 is built from 15 residues. The trim removed 5 bases at V and 8 bases at J, leaving 14 bases unmatched. Germline V gives CDR1 LNHDA, CDR2 SQIVND (reference sequence). The CDR3 loop reads CASSSWTGAPGGYTF. The CDR3 DNA reads TGTGCCAGTAGTTCCTGGACAGGCGCCCCGGGCGGCTACACCTTC.

This clone was seen just once. This chain links TRBV30 with TRBJ2-7, with D uncertain. Germline CDR1 GTSNPN, CDR2 SVGIG (reference sequence). The CDR3 loop spans 12 amino acids. With 4 bases removed from V and 2 bases from J, the gap between germline ends came to 9 bases. The CDR3 DNA reads as TGTGCCTGGAAGACTCTTCCCTACGAGCAGTACTTC. Translating it yields CAWKTLPYEQYF. The full variable domain, in which reference TRBV30 and TRBJ2-7 provide the parts outside the CDR3, is SQTIHQWPATLVQPVGSPLSLECTVEGTSNPNLYWYRQAAGRGLQLLFYSVGIGQISSEVPQNLSASRPQDRQFILSSKKLLLSDSGFYLCAWKTLPYEQYFGPGTRLTVT.